One sample yielded the 8 T cell receptor beta chains listed below, sequenced in a study of blood T cell repertoires in COVID-19. Some clones are missing from TCRdb's copy, which holds only in-frame ones; the method was immunoSEQ multiplex PCR. This table has over 200,000 clones, approximately 82% appearing once. The material sequenced was peripheral blood. All receptors come from an older man with acute or convalescent COVID-19.

The rearrangement links TRBV5-1 to TRBJ2-7; TRBD2 matches at 10 bases. The germline gives CDR1 SGHRS, CDR2 YFSETQ. The CDR3 has 15 amino acids. CDR3 DNA: TGCGCTTCCGGGCGGCTAGCGGGAGTAAAGGACGAGCAGTACTTC. It specifies CASGRLAGVKDEQYF.

V and J are TRBV5-4 and TRBJ2-3, with TRBD2 identical over 12 bases. The germline CDR1 and CDR2 sequences are SGHNT and YYREEE (reference sequence). This CDR3 region has 15 residues. V trimming: 3 bases; J trimming: 3 bases; junction bases outside the gene matches: 2. CDR3 bases: TGTGCCAGCAGCTGGACTAGCGGGAATACAGATACGCAGTATTTT. It is translated as CASSWTSGNTDTQYF.

This clone has a handful of counts. The chain is built from TRBV10-1 and TRBJ1-6, with D perhaps matching TRBD1 (5 bases). CDR1 WNHNN and CDR2 SYGVQD come from the germline V gene (reference sequence). This CDR3 comprises 13 residues. The ends were cut back, 4 bases at V and 10 bases at J, with 11 bases in the middle. The CDR3 loop reads CASSARAGSPLHF. CDR3 bases: TGCGCCAGCAGTGCCAGGGCTGGATCACCCCTCCACTTT.

The chain employs TRBV12-3 or TRBV12-4 and TRBJ2-1; the D is unclear. The CDR3 has 13 amino acids. The V gene lost 8 bases and the J gene lost 7 bases, with 15 bases spanning the gap. Written as DNA, the CDR3 is TGTGCCAGCTTGACTCGAATGTCAAATGAGCAGTTCTTC. Its protein product is CASLTRMSNEQFF.

The chain's CDR3 is CASSYSSGVGTEAFF. As DNA, the CDR3 is TGTGCCAGCAGTTACTCCTCAGGGGTTGGGACTGAAGCTTTCTTT. The chain recombines TRBV6-2 or TRBV6-3 with TRBJ1-1; maybe TRBD1 (6 bases). The germline V and J ends were trimmed by 0 bases and 5 bases, with 13 bases remaining between them. The CDR3 is made up of 15 amino acids. Germline CDR1 MNHEY, CDR2 SVGEGT.

This chain connects TRBV9 to TRBJ2-3, with TRBD2 identical over 8 bases. Germline lookup yields CDR1 SGDLS and CDR2 YYNGEE. This CDR3 spans 16 amino acids. V was clipped by 3 bases and J by 0 bases; unmatched bases: 6. CDR3 nucleotide sequence: TGTGCCAGCAGCGCCTTAGCGGGGCATAGCACAGATACGCAGTATTTT. The encoded protein is CASSALAGHSTDTQYF.

This chain links TRBV24-1 with TRBJ2-1; D not resolved. Per the germline V gene, CDR1 is KGHDR and CDR2 is SFDVKD. Trimming pared 6 bases from V and 9 bases from J, leaving 17 bases between. The CDR3 totals 14 residues. CDR3 protein: CATSRGGDLSEQFF. CDR3 bases: TGTGCCACCAGTCGCGGTGGAGACCTCAGTGAGCAGTTCTTC.

The chain is built from TRBV6-5 and TRBJ1-2; 7 bases map to TRBD1. The CDR3 consists of 13 residues. The V gene end was trimmed by 6 bases and the J gene end by 2 bases; junction bases not matched to a gene: 3. CDR1 is MNHEY, CDR2 SVGAGI, per germline. The CDR3 DNA follows: TGTGCCAGCAGAATGGGACAGAACTATGGCTACACCTTC. It encodes CASRMGQNYGYTF.